This TCR beta chain was captured in a study of T cell repertoires in cytomegalovirus infection (dated by TCRdb to the late 2010s). Regarding the complete study: Because public TCR beta signatures pointed to carriage of CMV infection together with the matching HLA type, the HLA type of each donor mattered for the analysis. Overall results and qualifications from the work: Carriers of CMV infection plus the relevant HLA type were discriminated by the cumulative frequency of public TCR beta family members in the study cohort and in an independent roughly 340-donor cohort. In the ex vivo response, HLA-C-restricted CMV-specific TCR beta clonotypes were dominant, and in two of eight donors the single most frequent clonotype came from this HLA-C-restricted group.

Data came from an Illumina HiSeq 1500. Starting from the raw public reads, TCRdb applied fastp trimming at Q25, assembled clones with MiXCR and retained in-frame beta chains. Here each entry gathers all rows of one CDR3 protein and keeps the most common genes and DNA. This sample is represented by over 300,000 distinct CDR3 sequences; over 7.5% of them were singletons. The ten largest clones represent over 3.5% of the sample. This clonotype has at least ten counts. Its antigen specificity is not known. The record has no base qualities; no much larger clone is one base away. Based on the germline V gene, the CDR1 and CDR2 sequences are SGHTA and FQGNSA. The germline ends are 23 bases apart after V is trimmed by 5 bases and J by 9 bases. The CDR3 measures 16 amino acids from cysteine to phenylalanine. The sequence is cut down to CDR3 DNA, 48 bases in frame from base 1.

The clonotype originates from a human donor in good health (CMV status not recorded). Some clones in this sample may be carry-over from other donors' samples. Material for sequencing was PBMCs. The sequence joins TRBV7-2 to TRBJ1-5, with TRBD1 tentatively as D gene (6 bases match). The nucleotides are TGTGCCAGCAGCGCGACCCCGGACAGTCCCTTTTGGCCCCAGCATTTT. Its amino acids are CASSATPDSPFWPQHF.